A single T cell receptor beta chain is shown here with its context. TCRdb re-called the multiplex PCR reads with MiXCR, one entry per CDR3 protein. Of 17,000 or so distinct CDR3 sequences detected, roughly two fifths appear once; the ten largest clones hold approximately 20%. V was shortened by 0 bases and J by 4 bases, with 21 bases between the two germline ends. The CDR3 spans 18 residues. Germline assignment: CDR1 SGHRS and CDR2 YFSETQ. This record belongs to a study of breast tumors, draining lymph nodes, adjacent tissues. Sequenced sample: breast tumor tissue. The rearrangement links TRBV5-1 to TRBJ2-3, with D uncertain. The clonotype originates from a female donor with breast cancer. Some clones in this sample may be carry-over from other donors' samples. The CDR3 loop reads CASSLAGPPVQVADTQYF. CDR3 in DNA: TGCGCCAGCAGCTTGGCCGGACCCCCTGTCCAGGTTGCAGATACGCAGTATTTT.